These 9 T cell receptor beta chains share one sample of origin, sequenced in a study. TCRdb fed the RT-PCR reads into MiXCR, producing one record per CDR3 protein. Here the sample spans hundreds of thousands of distinct CDR3 sequences, approximately 15% being singletons. Input material: memory CD4+ T cells from blood. The receptors come from a female donor in good health, serving as a healthy control.

This clonotype has more than one count but fewer than ten. J is TRBJ1-4 and V is TRBV4-2; D remains ambiguous. Between the trimmed V and J ends, which lost 4 bases and 0 bases, there was a span of 9 bases. The CDR3 covers 15 residues. The V gene's germline CDR1 is LGHNA and CDR2 YNFKEQ. The CDR3, as DNA: TGTGCCAGCAGCCCGTCAAGTACAACTAATGAAAAACTGTTTTTT. It translates to CASSPSSTTNEKLFF.

The chain joins TRBV12-3 or TRBV12-4 to TRBJ2-7; 7 bases fit TRBD2. J lost 0 bases, V lost 3 bases, and 11 bases had no gene match. The CDR3 totals 17 residues. Here the CDR3 reads CASSFSPWEGSSYEQYF. The CDR3, as DNA: TGTGCCAGCAGTTTTTCCCCCTGGGAGGGGAGCTCCTACGAGCAGTACTTC.

The genes are TRBV10-3 and TRBJ1-2; 7 bases are shared with TRBD1. The V gene's germline CDR1 is ENHRY and CDR2 SYGVKD. This CDR3 comprises 12 residues. The ends lost 10 bases at V and 5 bases at J; junction bases unmatched: 7. The CDR3 protein is CATTGNQYGYTF. As DNA, the CDR3 is TGTGCCACGACAGGGAATCAGTATGGCTACACCTTC.

The chain uses TRBV11-2 and TRBJ2-5, with 8 bases that match TRBD1. The length of the CDR3 is 15 residues. Germline V gene data show CDR1 as SGHAT and CDR2 as FQNNGV. V shed 0 bases, J shed 3 bases, and the junction held 3 bases outside the gene matches. CDR3 sequence reads: CASSLDPDREETQYF. In DNA, the CDR3 is TGTGCCAGCAGCTTAGATCCGGACAGGGAAGAGACCCAGTACTTC.

In its sample, this clonotype was seen a few times. The chain is built from TRBV24-1 and TRBJ2-5; D is perhaps TRBD2 (5 bases). The V gene's germline CDR1 is KGHDR and CDR2 SFDVKD. Trimming left V 3 bases short and J 5 bases short, with 9 bases between. This CDR3 is built from 13 residues. The CDR3 DNA follows: TGTGCCACCAGTGATGGAGGCAGGGAGACCCAGTACTTC. Its protein product is CATSDGGRETQYF.

The CDR3 reads CASRSDGYNSPLHF. The CDR3 DNA reads as TGTGCCAGCAGATCGGACGGATATAATTCACCCCTCCACTTT. The chain employs TRBV12-3 or TRBV12-4 and TRBJ1-6, with D unresolved. This CDR3 contains 14 residues. Trimming took 6 bases from V and 4 from J, leaving 10 bases between them.

This clonotype showed up just a few times. The chain's CDR3 is CATGRTGSYGYTF. CDR3 in DNA: TGTGCCACCGGGCGAACCGGGAGCTATGGCTACACCTTC. The rearrangement joins TRBV27 to TRBJ1-2; no clear D. Trimming cost V 10 bases and J 4 bases, with 16 bases left between them. The germline V gene has CDR1 MNHEY and CDR2 SMNVEV (reference sequence). CDR3 length: 13 amino acids.

This clonotype was observed many times. The chain joins TRBV7-2 to TRBJ2-3, with TRBD2 matching over 13 bases. This CDR3 is 16 amino acids long. In germline, CDR1 is SGHTA, CDR2 FQGNSA. The V segment lost 1 base and the J segment 6 bases; nucleotides outside the gene matches: 4. CDR3 protein: CASSLGTSGSRDTQYF. CDR3 coding DNA: TGTGCCAGCAGCTTAGGGACTAGCGGGAGTCGGGATACGCAGTATTTT.

The rearrangement joins TRBV5-1 to TRBJ2-7, with D hard to call. The CDR3 is 14 residues long. V was pared by 1 base and J by 4 bases, with 12 bases between. CDR1 is SGHRS and CDR2 is YFSETQ in the germline V gene. In DNA, the CDR3 is TGCGCCAGCAGCTTGTCCCCGGACGCTTACGAGCAGTACTTC. As protein: CASSLSPDAYEQYF.